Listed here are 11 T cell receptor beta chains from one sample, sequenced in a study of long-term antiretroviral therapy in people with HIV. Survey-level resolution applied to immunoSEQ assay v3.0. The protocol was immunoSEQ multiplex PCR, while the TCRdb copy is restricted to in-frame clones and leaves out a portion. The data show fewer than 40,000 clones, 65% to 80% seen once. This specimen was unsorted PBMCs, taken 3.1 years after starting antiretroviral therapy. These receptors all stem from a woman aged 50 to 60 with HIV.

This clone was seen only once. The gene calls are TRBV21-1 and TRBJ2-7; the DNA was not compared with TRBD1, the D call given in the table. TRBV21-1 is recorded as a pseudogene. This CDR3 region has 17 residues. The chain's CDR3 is CASSKEGRQESSYEQYV. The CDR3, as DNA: TGTGCCAGCAGCAAAGAAGGTCGGCAGGAAAGCTCCTACGAGCAGTACGTC.

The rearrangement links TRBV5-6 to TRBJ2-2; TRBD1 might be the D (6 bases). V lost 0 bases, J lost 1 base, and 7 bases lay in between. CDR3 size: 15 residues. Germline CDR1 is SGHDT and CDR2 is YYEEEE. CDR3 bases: TGTGCCAGCAGCTTGGAGGGGGTGAACACCGGGGAGCTGTTTTTT. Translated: CASSLEGVNTGELFF.

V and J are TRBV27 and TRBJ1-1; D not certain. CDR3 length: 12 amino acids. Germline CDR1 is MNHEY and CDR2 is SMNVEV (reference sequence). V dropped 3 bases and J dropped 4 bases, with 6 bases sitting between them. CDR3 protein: CASSFDGTEAFF. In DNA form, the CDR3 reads TGTGCCAGCAGTTTCGATGGCACTGAAGCTTTCTTT.

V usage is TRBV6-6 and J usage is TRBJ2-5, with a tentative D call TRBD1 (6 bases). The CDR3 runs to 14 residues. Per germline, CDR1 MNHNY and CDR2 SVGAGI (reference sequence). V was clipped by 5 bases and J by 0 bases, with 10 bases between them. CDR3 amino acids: CASSLRGYQETQYF. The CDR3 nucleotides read TGTGCCAGCAGTCTCAGGGGCTACCAAGAGACCCAGTACTTC.

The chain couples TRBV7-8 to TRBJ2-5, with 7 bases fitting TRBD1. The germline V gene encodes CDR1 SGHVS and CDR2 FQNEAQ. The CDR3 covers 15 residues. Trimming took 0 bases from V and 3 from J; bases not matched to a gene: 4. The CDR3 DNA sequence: TGTGCCAGCAGCTTAGCCGGGACAGCAAAAGAGACCCAGTACTTC. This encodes CASSLAGTAKETQYF.

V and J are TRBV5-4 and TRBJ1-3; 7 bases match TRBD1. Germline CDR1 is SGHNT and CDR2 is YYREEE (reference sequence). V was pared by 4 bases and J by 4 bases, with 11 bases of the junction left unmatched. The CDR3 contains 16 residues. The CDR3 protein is CASSAGQEKGGNTIYF. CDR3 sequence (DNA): TGTGCCAGCAGCGCCGGACAGGAGAAAGGCGGAAACACCATATATTTT.

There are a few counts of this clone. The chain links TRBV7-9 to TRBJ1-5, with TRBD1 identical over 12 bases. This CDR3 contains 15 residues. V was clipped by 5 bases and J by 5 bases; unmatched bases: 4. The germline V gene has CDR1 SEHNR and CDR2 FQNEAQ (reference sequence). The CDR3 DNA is TGTGCCAGCAGCCTCGGGACAGGGGGCGATCAGCCCCAGCATTTT. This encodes CASSLGTGGDQPQHF.

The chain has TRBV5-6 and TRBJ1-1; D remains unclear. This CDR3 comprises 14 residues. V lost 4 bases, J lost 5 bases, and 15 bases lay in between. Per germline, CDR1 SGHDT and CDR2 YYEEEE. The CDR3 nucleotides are TGTGCCAGCAGCCGCGGGAGGTGGGAGACTGAAGCTTTCTTT. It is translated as CASSRGRWETEAFF.

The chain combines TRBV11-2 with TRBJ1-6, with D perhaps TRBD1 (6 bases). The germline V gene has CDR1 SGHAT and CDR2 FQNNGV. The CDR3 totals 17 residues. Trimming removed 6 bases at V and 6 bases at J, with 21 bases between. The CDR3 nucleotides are TGTGCCAGCAGTCCCAGAGGGGGGGGTGGACGTAATTCACCCCTCCACTTT. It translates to CASSPRGGGGRNSPLHF.

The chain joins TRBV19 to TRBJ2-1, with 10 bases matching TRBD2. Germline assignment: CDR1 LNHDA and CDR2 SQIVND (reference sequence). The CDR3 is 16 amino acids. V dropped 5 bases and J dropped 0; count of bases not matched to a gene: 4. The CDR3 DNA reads TGTGCCAGTAGTGTCTTAGCGGGGGGCTCCTACAATGAGCAGTTCTTC. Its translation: CASSVLAGGSYNEQFF.

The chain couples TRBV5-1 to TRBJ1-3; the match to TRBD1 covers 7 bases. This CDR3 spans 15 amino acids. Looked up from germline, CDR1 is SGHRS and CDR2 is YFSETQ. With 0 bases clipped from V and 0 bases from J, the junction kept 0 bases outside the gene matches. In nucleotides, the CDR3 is TGCGCCAGCAGCTTGGGGGACAGCTCTGGAAACACCATATATTTT. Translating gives CASSLGDSSGNTIYF.